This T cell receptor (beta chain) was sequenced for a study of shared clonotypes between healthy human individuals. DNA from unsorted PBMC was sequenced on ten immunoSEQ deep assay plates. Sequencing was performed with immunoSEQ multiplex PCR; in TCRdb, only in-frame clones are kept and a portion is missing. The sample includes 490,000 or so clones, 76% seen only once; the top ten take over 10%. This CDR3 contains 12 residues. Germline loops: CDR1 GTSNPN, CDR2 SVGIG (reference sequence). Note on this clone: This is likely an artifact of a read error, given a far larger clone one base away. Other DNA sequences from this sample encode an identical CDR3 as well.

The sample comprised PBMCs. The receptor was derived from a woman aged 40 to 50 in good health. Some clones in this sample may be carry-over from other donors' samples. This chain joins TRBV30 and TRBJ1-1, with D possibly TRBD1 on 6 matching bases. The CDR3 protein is CAWGGGRSEAFF. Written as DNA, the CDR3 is TGTGCCTGGGGCGGGGGGCGGTCTGAGGCTTTCTTT.